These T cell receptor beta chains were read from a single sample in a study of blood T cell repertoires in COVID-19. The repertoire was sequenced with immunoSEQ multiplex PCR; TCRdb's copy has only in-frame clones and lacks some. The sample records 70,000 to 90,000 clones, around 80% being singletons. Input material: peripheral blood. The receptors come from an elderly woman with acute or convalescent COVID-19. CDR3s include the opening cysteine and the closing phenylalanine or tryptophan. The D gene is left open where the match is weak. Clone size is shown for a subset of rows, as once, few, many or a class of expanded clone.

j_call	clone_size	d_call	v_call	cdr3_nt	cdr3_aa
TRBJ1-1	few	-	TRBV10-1	TGCGCCAGCAGTGGACAGTACACTGAAGCTTTCTTT	CASSGQYTEAFF
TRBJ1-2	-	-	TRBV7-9	TGTGCCAGCAGCTCAAGGACCGGGATCTATGGCTACACCTTC	CASSSRTGIYGYTF
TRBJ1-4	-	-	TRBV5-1	TGCGCCAGCAGCAAACAGGGAGGGGGGAATGAAAAACTGTTTTTT	CASSKQGGGNEKLFF
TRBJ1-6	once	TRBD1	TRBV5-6	TGTGCCAGCAGCTCAGGACAGGGGTGGTATAATTCACCCCTCCACTTT	CASSSGQGWYNSPLHF
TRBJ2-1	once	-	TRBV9	TGTGCCAGCAGCGTTGGCAGGGACAATGAGCAGTTCTTC	CASSVGRDNEQFF
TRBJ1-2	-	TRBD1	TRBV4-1	TGCGCCAGCAGCCAGGACAGGGGAAGAGAGGGCTACACCTTC	CASSQDRGREGYTF
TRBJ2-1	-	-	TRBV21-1	TGTGCCAGCAAGCCTCCTAACCCGGGACTTGTTCCCTACAATGAGCAGTTCTTC	CASKPPNPGLVPYNEQFF
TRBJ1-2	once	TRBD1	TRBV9	TGTGCCAGCAGCGTAGCAGCCGGACAGGGGACTAACTATGGCTACACCTTC	CASSVAAGQGTNYGYTF
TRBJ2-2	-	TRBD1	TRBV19	TGTGCCAGTAGTTCGCGACAGGGGGCTTTGGGCGGGGAGCTGTTTTTT	CASSSRQGALGGELFF
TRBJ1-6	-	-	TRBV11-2	TGTGCCAGCAGCTTGGGAGGGGGGTACAATTCACCCCTCCACTTT	CASSLGGGYNSPLHF
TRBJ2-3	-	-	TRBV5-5	TGTGCCAGCAGCTTGGCCAACAGCCCTAGCACAGATACGCAGTATTTT	CASSLANSPSTDTQYF
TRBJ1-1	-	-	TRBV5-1	TGCGCCAGCAGCTTGGCGCCAGAGAACACTGAAGCTTTCTTT	CASSLAPENTEAFF
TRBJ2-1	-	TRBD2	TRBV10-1	TGCGCCAGCAGTGACGGGGGACTAGCGAGAGGCGATGAGCAGTTCTTC	CASSDGGLARGDEQFF
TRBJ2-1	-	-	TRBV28	TGTGCCAGCAGTAAAGCCGGGATTACCCACAATGAGCAGTTCTTC	CASSKAGITHNEQFF
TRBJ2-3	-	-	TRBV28	TGTGCCAGCAGTTTACCGGGGGAGTTTACTACAGATACGCAGTATTTT	CASSLPGEFTTDTQYF
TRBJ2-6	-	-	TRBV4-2	TGTGCCAGCAGCCCTTCTTCCGGGGCCAACGTCCTGACTTTC	CASSPSSGANVLTF
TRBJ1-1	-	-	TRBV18	TGTGCCAGCTCGGGTGACAGGAACACTGAAGCTTTCTTT	CASSGDRNTEAFF
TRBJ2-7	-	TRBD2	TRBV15	TGTGCCACCAGCAGAGATCTAGCGGGCTCCTACGAGCAGTACTTC	CATSRDLAGSYEQYF
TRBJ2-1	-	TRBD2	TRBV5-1	TGCGCCAGCAGCTTCCTAGCGGGAAGTTACAATGAGCAGTTCTTC	CASSFLAGSYNEQFF
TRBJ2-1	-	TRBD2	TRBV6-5	TGTGCCAGCAGTTACATGGCTAGCGGGAGCGGAGGTGAGCAGTTCTTC	CASSYMASGSGGEQFF
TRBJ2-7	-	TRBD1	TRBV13	TGTGCCAGCAGCATTGGACAGGGTAACGAGCAGTACTTC	CASSIGQGNEQYF
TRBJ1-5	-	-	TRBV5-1	TGCGCCAGCAGCTTGGATTTTGGGCTGGGTCAGCCCCAGCATTTT	CASSLDFGLGQPQHF
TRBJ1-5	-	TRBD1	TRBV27	TGTGCCAGCCGACAGGGGGCCTACAATCAGCCCCAGCATTTT	CASRQGAYNQPQHF
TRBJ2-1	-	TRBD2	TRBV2	TGTGCCAGCAGTGAAGGGGGACTAGCGAGAGGGAATGAGCAGTTCTTC	CASSEGGLARGNEQFF
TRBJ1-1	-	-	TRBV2	TGTGCCAGCAGTGTCTTCTCTAGGCCAGTCGGGGCTGAAGCTTTCTTT	CASSVFSRPVGAEAFF
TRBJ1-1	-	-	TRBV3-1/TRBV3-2	TGTGCCAGCAGCGGGGCCGGGAACACTGAAGCTTTCTTT	CASSGAGNTEAFF
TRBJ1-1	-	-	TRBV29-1	TGCAGCGTTGGCGGGGGGATGAACACTGAAGCTTTCTTT	CSVGGGMNTEAFF
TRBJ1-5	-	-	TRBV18	TGTGCCAGCTCACCACCGGGGGCGTCCGGCAATCAGCCCCAGCATTTT	CASSPPGASGNQPQHF
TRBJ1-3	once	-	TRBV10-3	TGTGCCATCCAATCCACGGCAGCAGGCTCTGGAAACACCATATATTTT	CAIQSTAAGSGNTIYF
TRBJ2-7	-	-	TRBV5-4	TGTGCCAGCAGCTTGGGACAGTCCTACGAGCAGTACTTC	CASSLGQSYEQYF
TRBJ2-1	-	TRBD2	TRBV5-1	TGCGCCAGCAGCAGGGGACTAGCTGATGAGCAGTTCTTC	CASSRGLADEQFF
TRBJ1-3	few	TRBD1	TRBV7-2	TGTGCCAGCAGCACAACCGGGACAGGGAATTGGGCTGGAAACACCATATATTTT	CASSTTGTGNWAGNTIYF
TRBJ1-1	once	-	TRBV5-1	TGCGCCAGCAGCTTGGTCCAGGTGAACACTGAAGCTTTCTTT	CASSLVQVNTEAFF
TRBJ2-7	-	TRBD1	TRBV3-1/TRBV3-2	TGTGCCAGCAGCCTTTACGGGACAGGCCGGACCTACGAGCAGTACTTC	CASSLYGTGRTYEQYF
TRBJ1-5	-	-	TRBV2	TGTGCCAGCAGTACCGACAGTGGTCAGCCCCAGCATTTT	CASSTDSGQPQHF
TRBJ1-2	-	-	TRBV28	TGTGCCAGCAGGGGGCTCAGGTTTCCCTATGGCTACACCTTC	CASRGLRFPYGYTF
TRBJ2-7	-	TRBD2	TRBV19	TGTGCCAGTAGTATTGCTAGCGGGACGGGCGAGCAGTACTTC	CASSIASGTGEQYF
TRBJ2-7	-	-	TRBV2	TGTGCCAGCAGTCAGAGCCGGAGCTCCTACGAGCAGTACTTC	CASSQSRSSYEQYF
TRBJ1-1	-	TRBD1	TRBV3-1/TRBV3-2	TGTGCCAGCAGCCCCGGGACAGGGACCGAAGCTTTCTTT	CASSPGTGTEAFF
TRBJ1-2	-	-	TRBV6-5	TGTGCCAGCACTCAGGGGAGCGGAGGTAATGGCTACACCTTC	CASTQGSGGNGYTF
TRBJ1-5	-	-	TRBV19	TGTGCCAGTAGTATTTTGGAGGTAAAACAGCCCCAGCATTTT	CASSILEVKQPQHF
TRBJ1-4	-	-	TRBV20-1	TGCAGTGCTAGTCACTCCGGGGAAAAACTGTTTTTT	CSASHSGEKLFF
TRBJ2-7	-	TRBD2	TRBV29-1	TGCAGCGTGAGCGGGACGGTTATATACGAGCAGTACTTC	CSVSGTVIYEQYF
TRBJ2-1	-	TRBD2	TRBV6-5	TGTGCCAGCAGTCTAGCGGGAGGGTACAATGAGCAGTTCTTC	CASSLAGGYNEQFF
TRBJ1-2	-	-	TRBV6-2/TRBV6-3	TGTGCCAGCAGTGTCGGACAAGCCTATGGCTACACCTTC	CASSVGQAYGYTF
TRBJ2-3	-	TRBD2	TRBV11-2	TGTGCCAGCAGCCCGGGACTAGTCGTAACAGATACGCAGTATTTT	CASSPGLVVTDTQYF
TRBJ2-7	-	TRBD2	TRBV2	TGTGCCAGCAGTCCTAACCCACGGCAGGGACAACTAGCGGGAGGGCTTTACGAGCAGTACTTC	CASSPNPRQGQLAGGLYEQYF
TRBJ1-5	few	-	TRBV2	TGTGCCAGCAGTGCATTCACAGGGAGCAATCAGCCCCAGCATTTT	CASSAFTGSNQPQHF
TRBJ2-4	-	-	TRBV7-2	TGTGCCAGCAGCTACAGACAGGAAAACATTCAGTACTTC	CASSYRQENIQYF
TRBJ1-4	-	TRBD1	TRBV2	TGTGCCAGCAGTACCCCGACAGGGTTAAATGAAAAACTGTTTTTT	CASSTPTGLNEKLFF
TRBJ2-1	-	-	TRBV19	TGTGCCAGTAGTAGCGTGGTGGACTCTATGGAGTTCTTC	CASSSVVDSMEFF
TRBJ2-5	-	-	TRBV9	TGTGCCAGCAGCCACTCGAGGGGGGGGCCCTTTTGGGAGACCCAGTACTTC	CASSHSRGGPFWETQYF
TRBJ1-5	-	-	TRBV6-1	TGTGCCAGCAGTGATTACGACAGAAATCAGCCCCAGCATTTT	CASSDYDRNQPQHF
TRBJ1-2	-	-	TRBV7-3	TGTGCCAGCAGCCCTCGAGGGGGCTATGGCTACACCTTC	CASSPRGGYGYTF
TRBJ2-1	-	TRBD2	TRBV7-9	TGTGCCAGCCGGCTAGCGGGGGGGCGTCTCGGGATTGGCAATGAGCAGTTCTTC	CASRLAGGRLGIGNEQFF
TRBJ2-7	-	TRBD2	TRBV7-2	TGTGCCAGCGGGACTAGCGGGGCGTACGAGCAGTACTTC	CASGTSGAYEQYF